Sequencing of this TCR beta chain was carried out in a study of T cells in tuberculosis. Background on the study: Samples predate treatment or fall within its first 7 days.

Each patient had positive sputum smear microscopy and/or positive culture. With respect to this clone: Its antigen is as yet unknown.

Trimming took 1 base from V and 7 from J; bases not matched to a gene: 6. The CDR3 loop spans 14 amino acids. Germline CDR1 reads SGHTA; CDR2 reads FQGNSA. General study points: Active tuberculosis patients had shorter CDR3-alpha; the beta difference was nonsignificant. Smaller distances to GMM-specific TCRs suggested their expansion in active tuberculosis.

The protocol was immunoSEQ multiplex PCR, while the TCRdb copy is restricted to in-frame clones and leaves out a portion. The sample has several thousand clones; approximately 95% are singletons. The chain joins TRBV7-2 to TRBJ1-2; 7 nucleotides align to TRBD1. The TCR was taken from an adult with tuberculosis. The specimen was PBMCs. CDR3 DNA sequence: TGTGCCAGCAGCTTAGTGGAGGGGGCGGGTGGCTACACCTTC. Amino acids: CASSLVEGAGGYTF.